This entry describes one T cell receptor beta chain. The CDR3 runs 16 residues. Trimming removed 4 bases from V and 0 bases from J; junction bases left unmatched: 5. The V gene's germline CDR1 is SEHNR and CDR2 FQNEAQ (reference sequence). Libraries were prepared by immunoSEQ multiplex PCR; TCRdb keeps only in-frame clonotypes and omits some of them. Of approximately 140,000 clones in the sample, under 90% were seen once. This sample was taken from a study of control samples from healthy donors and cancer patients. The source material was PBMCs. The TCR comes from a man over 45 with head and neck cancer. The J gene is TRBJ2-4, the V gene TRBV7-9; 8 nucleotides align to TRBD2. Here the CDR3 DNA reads TGTGCCAGCAGCTCCACGGGGGGGCTAGCCAAAAACATTCAGTACTTC. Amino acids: CASSSTGGLAKNIQYF.